The 26 T cell receptor beta chains reported below all come from one sample, sequenced in a study of T cell clonotyping in hematopoietic cell transplantation. Time point of the sample: recipient sample about 28 days before transplant, after cytoreduction. Some clones are missing from TCRdb's copy, which holds only in-frame ones; the method was immunoSEQ multiplex PCR. Of 5,000 to 6,000 clones listed, around 30% are singletons. Material: peripheral blood mononuclear cells, obtained before stem cell transplant. Receptor source: a man between 50 and 59 years old with myelofibrosis. Some clones in this sample may be carry-over from other donors' samples.

The gene calls are TRBV29-1 and TRBJ2-4; tentatively, D is TRBD2 (5 bases). The CDR3 runs to 14 residues. V dropped 2 bases and J dropped 0 bases, with 8 bases sitting between them. In germline, CDR1 is SQVTM, CDR2 ANQGSEA. The CDR3 spells CSVEHGVAKNIQYF. The CDR3 nucleotides are TGCAGCGTTGAACACGGGGTAGCCAAAAACATTCAGTACTTC. The entire variable domain, with the rest obtained from reference TRBV29-1 and TRBJ2-4, is as follows: SAVISQKPSRDICQRGTSLTIQCQVDSQVTMMFWYRQQPGQSLTLIATANQGSEATYESGFVIDKFPISRPNLTFSTLTVSNMSPEDSSIYLCSVEHGVAKNIQYFGAGTRLSVL.

This clone was seen a handful of times. The chain combines TRBV7-1 with TRBJ1-2; possibly TRBD1 for D (5 bases). TRBV7-1 qualifies as an ORF whose function is uncertain. The V gene lost 4 bases and the J gene lost 8 bases, with 17 bases spanning the gap. This CDR3 contains 14 residues. CDR3 amino acids: CASSFRGGEGGYTF. The CDR3, as DNA: TGTGCCAGCAGCTTTAGGGGTGGAGAAGGCGGCTACACCTTC.

This clone has just a few counts. The chain carries TRBV28 and TRBJ2-5, with 9 bases identical to TRBD1. The CDR3 has 16 residues. Germline values: CDR1 MDHEN, CDR2 SYDVKM. The trim removed 6 bases at V and 4 bases at J, leaving 12 bases unmatched. The CDR3 region is CASSRSTGGRRETQYF. The CDR3 nucleotides are TGTGCCAGCAGCAGATCTACAGGGGGCCGGAGAGAGACCCAGTACTTC.

This clone was counted a few times. The CDR3 region is CASSSNRGLHGYTF. The CDR3 nucleotides are TGTGCCAGCAGCTCGAACAGGGGGCTTCATGGCTACACCTTC. The chain has TRBV13 and TRBJ1-2, with TRBD1 matching over 9 bases. Trimming took 4 bases from V and 6 from J; bases not matched to a gene: 6. From germline, CDR1 is PRHDT and CDR2 FYEKMQ (reference sequence). The CDR3 has 14 amino acids.

The table lists this clone with a few counts. The rearrangement uses TRBV2 and TRBJ2-7; tentatively, D is TRBD2 (5 bases). V dropped 7 bases and J dropped 0 bases, with 13 bases sitting between them. The CDR3 is made up of 14 amino acids. Germline CDR1 reads SNHLY; CDR2 reads FYNNEI. The CDR3 DNA is TGTGCCAGCAATCGGGGAGCCGCCTCCTACGAGCAGTACTTC. It is translated as CASNRGAASYEQYF.

In DNA, the CDR3 is TGTGCCTGGAGTGCGGGACAGTCCTATGGCTACACCTTC. It translates to CAWSAGQSYGYTF. The chain combines TRBV30 with TRBJ1-2; TRBD1 aligns across 7 bases. CDR1 GTSNPN and CDR2 SVGIG come from the germline V gene (reference sequence). The CDR3 is made up of 13 amino acids. J gave up 4 bases and V 1 base, and 3 bases lay outside the gene matches. Together with reference TRBV30 and TRBJ1-2, the CDR3 gives the full variable domain: SQTIHQWPATLVQPVGSPLSLECTVEGTSNPNLYWYRQAAGRGLQLLFYSVGIGQISSEVPQNLSASRPQDRQFILSSKKLLLSDSGFYLCAWSAGQSYGYTFGSGTRLTVV.

This clone was seen only a few times. This sequence joins TRBV28 and TRBJ1-6; D not certain. This CDR3 region has 15 residues. The germline V gene has CDR1 MDHEN and CDR2 SYDVKM. The ends were cut back, 5 bases at V and 7 bases at J, with 15 bases in the middle. The CDR3 DNA follows: TGTGCCAGCAGTACCGGGCCAGCCCAAAATTCACCCCTCCACTTT. It translates to CASSTGPAQNSPLHF.

The J gene is TRBJ1-1, the V gene TRBV6-1, with D possibly being TRBD1 (5 bases). V gave up 4 bases and J gave up 4 bases, with 13 bases separating them. CDR1 is MNHNS, CDR2 SASEGT, per germline. The CDR3 is 14 residues long. CDR3 in DNA: TGTGCCAGCAGTGCCGTGTGGGGGGGCACTGAAGCTTTCTTT. Its translation is CASSAVWGGTEAFF.

This chain joins TRBV5-6 and TRBJ2-7, with D perhaps TRBD1 (6 bases). This CDR3 has 16 residues. V lost 4 bases to trimming and J lost 12 bases, with 29 bases between them. The germline V gene encodes CDR1 SGHDT and CDR2 YYEEEE. Here the CDR3 reads CASSGEISGTIRDLYF. The CDR3 coding sequence is TGTGCCAGCAGCGGAGAAATATCCGGGACAATAAGGGATCTGTACTTC.

The CDR3 DNA reads TGTGCCTGGAGTGTAAGTCAGGGAGTGACTGAAGCTTTCTTT. It is translated as CAWSVSQGVTEAFF. The chain carries TRBV30 and TRBJ1-1; TRBD1 might be the D (5 bases). The V gene lost 0 bases and the J gene lost 5 bases, with 13 bases spanning the gap. This CDR3 is built from 14 residues. CDR1 is GTSNPN and CDR2 is SVGIG in the germline V gene (reference sequence).

The V call is TRBV7-2, the J call TRBJ1-3, with D uncertain. The CDR3 runs to 12 residues. The V and J ends lost 0 bases and 11 bases respectively, with 8 bases between them. The germline gives CDR1 SGHTA, CDR2 FQGNSA. The CDR3, as DNA: TGTGCCAGCAGCTTAGCGAACAGCCCCATATATTTT. It specifies CASSLANSPIYF.

This chain uses TRBV25-1 with TRBJ1-4; D perhaps matches TRBD1 (5 bases). V lost 7 bases to trimming and J lost 7 bases, with 19 bases between them. Germline loops: CDR1 MGHDK, CDR2 SYGVNS. CDR3 length: 15 amino acids. The DNA of the CDR3 is TGTGCCAGCATGACCTCATTGGGGGGAGGTGAAAAACTGTTTTTT. It translates to CASMTSLGGGEKLFF.

This clone was seen only a few times. This rearrangement joins TRBV25-1 to TRBJ1-2; D is possibly TRBD1 (5 bases). This CDR3 is 13 amino acids long. Per germline, CDR1 MGHDK and CDR2 SYGVNS. V shed 5 bases and J shed 5 bases, with 12 bases lying between them. The CDR3 spells CASSTGGDYGYTF. The CDR3 nucleotides read TGTGCCAGCAGTACAGGAGGCGATTATGGCTACACCTTC.

This chain links TRBV6-5 with TRBJ1-2, with D tentatively TRBD1 (6 bases). V shed 2 bases and J shed 4 bases, with 11 bases lying between them. This CDR3 is 14 amino acids long. The germline gives CDR1 MNHEY, CDR2 SVGAGI. The CDR3 spells CASSYEGGVYGYTF. As DNA, the CDR3 is TGTGCCAGCAGTTACGAAGGGGGGGTCTATGGCTACACCTTC.

The chain combines TRBV6-5 with TRBJ1-2, with unresolved D. V was cut by 5 bases and J by 5 bases, with 12 bases left in between. Germline-derived CDR1 and CDR2 are MNHEY and SVGAGI. The CDR3 runs 13 residues. CDR3 sequence reads: CASSGLGPYGYTF. The CDR3 DNA reads TGTGCCAGCAGTGGACTAGGACCTTATGGCTACACCTTC.

The V call is TRBV19, the J call TRBJ1-2; weak D call: TRBD1 (5 bases). This CDR3 spans 15 amino acids. CDR1 is LNHDA, CDR2 SQIVND, per germline (reference sequence). V was clipped by 8 bases and J by 4 bases, with 20 bases between them. The CDR3 DNA reads as TGTGCCAGTTCCCCTGGGGGAGGGGCAGGCTATGGCTACACCTTC. Encoded protein: CASSPGGGAGYGYTF.

This clone was detected a few times. The CDR3 is CASSPRGYTGELFF. CDR3 nucleotide sequence: TGTGCCAGCAGCCCTCGGGGGTACACCGGGGAGCTGTTTTTT. The J gene is TRBJ2-2, the V gene TRBV11-3; D possibly corresponds to TRBD2 (6 bases). The germline gives CDR1 SGHNT, CDR2 YENEEA. The CDR3 has 14 amino acids. V lost 5 bases to trimming and J lost 3 bases, with 10 bases between them.

The chain uses TRBV7-6 and TRBJ2-1; D is ambiguous. In germline, CDR1 is SGHVS, CDR2 FNYEAQ. The CDR3 is 12 residues long. V was trimmed by 1 base and J by 8 bases, leaving 6 bases between them. DNA of the CDR3: TGTGCCAGCAGCTTAGTCAGCTATGAGCAGTTCTTC. Translated, it gives CASSLVSYEQFF.

This clone showed up just a few times. This chain joins TRBV30 and TRBJ1-1, with TRBD1 identical over 7 bases. The V gene end was trimmed by 3 bases and the J gene end by 10 bases; junction bases not matched to a gene: 8. The CDR3 is 12 residues long. Per germline, CDR1 GTSNPN and CDR2 SVGIG (reference sequence). The CDR3 protein is CAWSQGGEGAFF. The DNA of the CDR3 is TGTGCCTGGAGCCAGGGGGGAGAGGGAGCTTTCTTT.

This clone was seen more than once but under ten times. The chain has TRBV4-3 and TRBJ2-1; 8 nucleotides align to TRBD1. CDR1 and CDR2 (germline): LGHNA, YSLEER. The junction had 6 bases not matched to a gene; V was cut back by 4 bases and J by 10 bases. This CDR3 has 13 residues. The CDR3 sequence is CASSPRTGREQFF. CDR3 nucleotide sequence: TGCGCCAGCAGCCCGAGGACAGGGCGCGAGCAGTTCTTC.

The chain is built from TRBV29-1 and TRBJ1-1; TRBD1 matches 8 bases. This CDR3 spans 13 amino acids. Per germline, CDR1 SQVTM and CDR2 ANQGSEA. Trimming at V came to 7 bases and at J to 10 bases, leaving 14 bases not matched to a gene. CDR3 sequence (DNA): TGCAGCGGCCTCGCAGGGGGCGCAAGGTCAGCTTTCTTT. Amino acids: CSGLAGGARSAFF.

The table lists this clone with a few counts. The chain couples TRBV28 to TRBJ1-5; 11 nucleotides agree with TRBD1. CDR1 is MDHEN and CDR2 is SYDVKM in the germline V gene. The CDR3 runs to 14 residues. Unmatched junction bases numbered 4, after V lost 6 bases and J lost 6 bases. CDR3 bases: TGTGCCAGCAGGGGGACAGGGGGTACTCAGCCCCAGCATTTT. This sequence encodes CASRGTGGTQPQHF.

CDR3 sequence (DNA): TGTGCCAGCATTGGCACTGAAGCTTTCTTT. Amino acids: CASIGTEAFF. This chain joins TRBV2 and TRBJ1-1; D is unclear. V was pared by 7 bases and J by 4 bases, with 4 bases between. The CDR3 has 10 residues. Germline lookup yields CDR1 SNHLY and CDR2 FYNNEI.

The CDR3 sequence is CSAEAPGHYGYTF. CDR3 nucleotide sequence: TGCAGCGCCGAGGCGCCGGGTCACTATGGCTACACCTTC. The rearrangement links TRBV29-1 to TRBJ1-2, with D hard to call. V was trimmed by 7 bases and J by 3 bases, leaving 15 bases between them. CDR1 and CDR2 (germline): SQVTM, ANQGSEA. The CDR3 is 13 amino acids.

The genes are TRBV25-1 and TRBJ1-6; D is possibly TRBD1 (6 bases). V lost 3 bases and J lost 8, with 11 bases in between. There are 14 residues in the CDR3. CDR1 and CDR2 from the germline V gene are MGHDK and SYGVNS. The CDR3 here is CASSEGQGYSPLHF. In DNA form, the CDR3 reads TGTGCCAGCAGTGAGGGGCAGGGGTATTCACCCCTCCACTTT.

This clone was seen only a few times. The rearrangement links TRBV5-6 to TRBJ1-6, with D possibly TRBD1 on 5 matching bases. CDR1 is SGHDT, CDR2 YYEEEE, per germline. V dropped 2 bases and J dropped 10 bases, with 16 bases sitting between them. The CDR3 spans 15 residues. CDR3 in DNA: TGTGCCAGCAGCTTTTGGGGACGCCCGGTCTCACCCCTCCACTTT. Translating it yields CASSFWGRPVSPLHF.